This T cell receptor (delta chain) was identified during a study of Vδ1+ human thymocytes. Study-level results: Thymic TRG and TRD repertoires appeared highly polyclonal.

This CDR3 has 20 amino acids. The V gene end was trimmed by 0 bases and the J gene end by 2 bases; junction bases not matched to a gene: 19. Germline V gene sequence: CDR1 GEAIGNYY, CDR2 EKD. Extracted RNA was reverse transcribed into cDNA. Multiplex PCR used pooled V-gene forward primers and a constant-region reverse primer to amplify CDR3s. TCRdb reapplied CATT to the multiplex PCR reads. The sample carries about 75,000 delta-chain clones, approximately 30% recorded once. As concerns this clone: Its target is unknown.

The clonotype was recovered from a boy under three years old who had congenital heart surgery. The chain links TRDV2 to TRDJ1; 8 bases align to TRDD3. Sequenced material: Vdelta1+ gamma-delta thymocytes from the thymus. The subset here: FACS-sorted CD3+ TCRalphabeta- TCRVdelta1+ TCRVdelta2- thymocytes. CDR3 region: CACDTPYWGFHPCRTDKLIF. CDR3 nucleotides: TGTGCCTGTGACACCCCGTACTGGGGGTTCCACCCCTGTAGGACCGATAAACTCATCTTT.